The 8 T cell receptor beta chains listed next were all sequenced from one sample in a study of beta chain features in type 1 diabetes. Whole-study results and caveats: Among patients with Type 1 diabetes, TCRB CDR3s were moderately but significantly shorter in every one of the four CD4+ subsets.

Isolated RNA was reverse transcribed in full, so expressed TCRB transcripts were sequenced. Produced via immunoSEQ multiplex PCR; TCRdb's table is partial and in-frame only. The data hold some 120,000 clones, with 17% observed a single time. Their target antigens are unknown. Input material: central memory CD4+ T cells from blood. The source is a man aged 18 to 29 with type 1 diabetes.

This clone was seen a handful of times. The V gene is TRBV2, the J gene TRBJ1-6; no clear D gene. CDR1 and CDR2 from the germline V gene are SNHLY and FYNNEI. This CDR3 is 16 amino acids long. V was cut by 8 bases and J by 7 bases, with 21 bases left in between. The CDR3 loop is CASQERWRLQNSPLHF. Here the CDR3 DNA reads TGTGCCAGCCAAGAGAGGTGGAGGCTTCAGAATTCACCCCTCCACTTT.

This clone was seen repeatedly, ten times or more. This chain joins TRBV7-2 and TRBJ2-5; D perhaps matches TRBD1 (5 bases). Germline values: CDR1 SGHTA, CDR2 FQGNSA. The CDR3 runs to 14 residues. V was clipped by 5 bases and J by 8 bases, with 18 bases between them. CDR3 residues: CASSPADSLNTQYF. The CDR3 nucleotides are TGTGCCAGCAGCCCCGCCGACAGCCTTAATACCCAGTACTTC.

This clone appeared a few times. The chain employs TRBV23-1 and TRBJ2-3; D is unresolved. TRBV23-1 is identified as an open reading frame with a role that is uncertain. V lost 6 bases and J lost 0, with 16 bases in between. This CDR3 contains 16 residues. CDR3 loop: CASSHFPRRSTDTQYF. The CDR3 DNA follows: TGCGCCAGCAGCCACTTTCCGCGTCGTAGCACAGATACGCAGTATTTT.

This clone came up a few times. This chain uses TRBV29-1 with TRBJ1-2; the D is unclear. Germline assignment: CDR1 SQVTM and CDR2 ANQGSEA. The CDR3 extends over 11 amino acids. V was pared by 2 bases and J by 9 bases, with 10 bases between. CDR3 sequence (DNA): TGCAGCGTTGAACACCCTGCGAGCTACACCTTC. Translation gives CSVEHPASYTF.

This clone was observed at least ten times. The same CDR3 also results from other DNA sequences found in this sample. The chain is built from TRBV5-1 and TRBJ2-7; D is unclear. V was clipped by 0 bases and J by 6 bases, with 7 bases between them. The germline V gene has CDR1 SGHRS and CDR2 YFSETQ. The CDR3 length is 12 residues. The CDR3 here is CASSLVGREQYF. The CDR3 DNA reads TGCGCCAGCAGCTTGGTCGGCCGCGAGCAGTACTTC.

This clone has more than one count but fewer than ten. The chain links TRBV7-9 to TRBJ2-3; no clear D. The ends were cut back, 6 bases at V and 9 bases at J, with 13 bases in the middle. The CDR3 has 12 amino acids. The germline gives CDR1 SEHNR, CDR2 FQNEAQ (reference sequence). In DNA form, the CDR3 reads TGTGCCAGCAGTCCGCTTCAGCAAACGCAGTATTTT. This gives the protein CASSPLQQTQYF.

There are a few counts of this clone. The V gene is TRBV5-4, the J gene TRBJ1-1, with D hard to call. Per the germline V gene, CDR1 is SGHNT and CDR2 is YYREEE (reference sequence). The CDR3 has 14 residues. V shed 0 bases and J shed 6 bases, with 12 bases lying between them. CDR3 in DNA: TGTGCCAGCAGCTTGGACGCCTACGAAGCTGAAGCTTTCTTT. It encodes CASSLDAYEAEAFF.

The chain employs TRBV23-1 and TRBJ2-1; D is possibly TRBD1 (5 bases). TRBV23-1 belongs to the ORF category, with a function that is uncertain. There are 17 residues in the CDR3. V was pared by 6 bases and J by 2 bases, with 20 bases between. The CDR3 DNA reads TGCGCCAGCAGCCCTTGTCCGGCAGGGTCGCCCTACAATGAGCAGTTCTTC. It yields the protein CASSPCPAGSPYNEQFF.